This T cell receptor (beta chain) appears in the sequencing data of a study of cytomegalovirus exposure and HLA in healthy donors. Study-wide context: Earlier work reported 110 million or so unique TCR beta sequences from about 179 million T cells. Findings and caveats of the study: Certain sequence variants were highly shared and formed a cluster, and this cluster was likely a sequencing artifact. Under in vitro conditions, three CMV-associated chains were confirmed as specific for CMV antigens. Immune exposure information comprised only CMV serostatus.

Trimming left V 2 bases short and J 0 bases short, with 6 bases between. Germline assignment: CDR1 SGDLS and CDR2 YYNGEE. The CDR3 spans 14 residues. Turning to this clone: The antigen is undetermined. The same CDR3 is also encoded by other DNA sequences in this sample.

Primers for the PCR totalled 60 Vbeta and 13 Jbeta. Profiled with immunoSEQ multiplex PCR; TCRdb holds only in-frame clones, not every one. The data hold about 150,000 clones, with around 80% observed a single time. The source material was PBMCs. V gene TRBV9 combines with J gene TRBJ1-5, with D hard to call. This receptor was taken from a boy aged 2 to 9 in good health and CMV-seronegative. The CDR3 here is CASSVGDSNQPQHF. CDR3 DNA sequence: TGTGCCAGCAGCGTCGGGGATAGCAATCAGCCCCAGCATTTT.